Listed below are T cell receptor beta chains from one sample, sequenced in a study of blood T cell repertoires in COVID-19. TCRdb keeps only in-frame clones here, not all; method: immunoSEQ multiplex PCR. The table shows 18,000 or so clones, with 90% to 95% occurring only once. The specimen was peripheral blood. These TCRs come from a woman between 50 and 59 years old with active COVID-19. The CDR3 runs from the conserved cysteine through the conserved F or W. A D gene is named only where the DNA matches it firmly. Size tells how often a clone was seen (once, few, many) or the class of an expanded clone, and some rows leave it out.

abundance,j_gene,len,d_gene,v_gene,CDR3aa,CDR3nt
-,TRBJ1-1,14,-,TRBV10-3,CAISGGTGRGEAFF,TGTGCCATCAGTGGGGGTACAGGGCGAGGTGAAGCTTTCTTT
-,TRBJ1-2,12,-,TRBV11-2,CASSSRGYGYTF,TGTGCCAGCAGCTCGCGAGGTTATGGCTACACCTTC
-,TRBJ2-1,19,TRBD2,TRBV7-9,CASSLDRLAGRSFLNEQFF,TGTGCCAGCAGCTTAGACCGGCTAGCGGGAAGATCCTTCCTCAATGAGCAGTTCTTC
-,TRBJ1-4,15,-,TRBV6-2/TRBV6-3,CASSSTGFLGEKLFF,TGTGCCAGCAGTTCCACAGGTTTCCTGGGGGAAAAACTGTTTTTT
once,TRBJ1-6,18,TRBD1,TRBV19,CASSIVLGGRGYNSPLHF,TGTGCCAGTAGTATAGTATTAGGGGGCAGGGGTTATAATTCACCCCTCCACTTT
-,TRBJ2-7,14,-,TRBV6-1,CASSEAGAAYEQYF,TGTGCCAGCAGTGAAGCGGGAGCGGCCTACGAGCAGTACTTC
-,TRBJ2-7,13,-,TRBV5-1,CASSFTGNYEQYF,TGCGCCAGCAGCTTTACAGGGAACTACGAGCAGTACTTC
-,TRBJ1-2,14,TRBD1,TRBV5-1,CASSIGQDPGGYTF,TGCGCCAGCAGCATTGGACAGGACCCAGGTGGCTACACCTTC
-,TRBJ2-7,15,TRBD2,TRBV7-2,CASSLTSESSYEQYF,TGTGCCAGCAGCTTGACTAGCGAGAGCTCCTACGAGCAGTACTTC
once,TRBJ2-1,16,TRBD2,TRBV7-2,CASSLGSGRYGDEQFF,TGTGCCAGCAGCTTAGGTAGCGGGAGGTACGGCGATGAGCAGTTCTTC
-,TRBJ1-2,14,TRBD1,TRBV5-4,CASSRDRANYGYTF,TGTGCCAGCAGCCGAGACAGGGCTAACTATGGCTACACCTTC
-,TRBJ1-2,11,-,TRBV29-1,CSVDFGYGYTF,TGCAGCGTTGATTTCGGCTATGGCTACACCTTC
-,TRBJ2-1,13,-,TRBV10-3,CATRDSHHNEQFF,TGTGCCACCCGGGACTCGCACCACAATGAGCAGTTCTTC
-,TRBJ2-1,17,TRBD2,TRBV5-1,CASSLGLAGEGYNEQFF,TGCGCCAGCAGCTTAGGACTAGCGGGAGAGGGGTACAATGAGCAGTTCTTC
-,TRBJ1-3,15,TRBD1,TRBV18,CASSSDRASGNTIYF,TGTGCCAGCTCAAGCGACAGGGCCTCTGGAAACACCATATATTTT
-,TRBJ2-1,18,TRBD2,TRBV5-1,CASSHGLRTSGIYNEQFF,TGCGCCAGCAGCCATGGACTGCGGACTAGCGGGATCTACAATGAGCAGTTCTTC
-,TRBJ1-1,15,TRBD1,TRBV6-5,CASSPGTVGRTEAFF,TGTGCCAGCAGTCCTGGGACAGTTGGACGCACTGAAGCTTTCTTT
-,TRBJ1-5,15,TRBD1,TRBV19,CASSIWEGGAEPQHF,TGTGCCAGTAGTATTTGGGAAGGGGGCGCGGAGCCCCAGCATTTT
-,TRBJ2-2,15,-,TRBV4-2,CASGAEGLSAGELFF,TGTGCCAGCGGGGCGGAGGGCCTTAGCGCCGGGGAGCTGTTTTTT
-,TRBJ1-1,15,-,TRBV10-2,CASKAEGTPNTEAFF,TGCGCCAGCAAGGCAGAGGGGACACCGAACACTGAAGCTTTCTTT
few,TRBJ2-2,14,-,TRBV2,CASGRTGNTGELFF,TGTGCCAGCGGGAGGACAGGGAACACCGGGGAGCTGTTTTTT
-,TRBJ2-6,17,TRBD1,TRBV15,CATSGRTGSPGANVLTF,TGTGCCACCAGCGGAAGGACAGGGTCGCCTGGGGCCAACGTCCTGACTTTC
-,TRBJ2-5,16,TRBD2,TRBV7-3,CASSTPTSGDQETQYF,TGTGCCAGCAGCACGCCGACTAGCGGGGATCAAGAGACCCAGTACTTC
-,TRBJ1-2,14,TRBD1,TRBV6-5,CASVSGTGDYGYTF,TGTGCCAGCGTCTCCGGGACAGGCGACTATGGCTACACCTTC
-,TRBJ2-2,17,-,TRBV11-2,CASSLDPTTSPTGELFF,TGTGCCAGCAGCTTAGATCCAACGACTAGTCCTACCGGGGAGCTGTTTTTT
-,TRBJ2-7,16,-,TRBV5-1,CASSSMGGSSSYEQYF,TGCGCCAGCAGCTCGATGGGGGGTTCCAGCTCCTACGAGCAGTACTTC
-,TRBJ1-2,12,-,TRBV7-9,CASSLPGGGYTF,TGTGCCAGCAGCTTACCCGGGGGTGGCTACACCTTC
-,TRBJ2-7,12,-,TRBV12-3/TRBV12-4,CASSFTPSVQYF,TGTGCCAGCAGTTTTACCCCTAGCGTTCAGTACTTC
-,TRBJ2-1,16,TRBD2,TRBV11-2,CASSLASSGAGGEQFF,TGTGCCAGCAGCTTAGCCTCTAGCGGGGCCGGTGGGGAGCAGTTCTTC
few,TRBJ1-5,14,-,TRBV28,CASSPTGRGQPQHF,TGTGCCAGCAGTCCTACCGGACGGGGTCAGCCCCAGCATTTT
-,TRBJ2-2,13,TRBD1,TRBV24-1,CATRLGQSGELFF,TGTGCCACCCGGTTGGGACAGTCCGGGGAGCTGTTTTTT
-,TRBJ2-5,15,-,TRBV5-1,CASSLVGGKVETQYF,TGCGCCAGCAGCTTGGTCGGAGGGAAGGTAGAGACCCAGTACTTC
-,TRBJ2-1,16,TRBD2,TRBV10-3,CAISDVGTSGSYEQFF,TGTGCCATCAGTGACGTGGGGACTAGCGGGAGTTATGAGCAGTTCTTC
once,TRBJ2-7,15,TRBD2,TRBV5-1,CASSLGTSGSYEQYF,TGCGCCAGCAGCTTGGGGACTAGCGGGAGTTACGAGCAGTACTTC
few,TRBJ1-1,14,-,TRBV5-1,CASSLYVGGTEAFF,TGCGCCAGCAGCTTGTACGTCGGAGGCACTGAAGCTTTCTTT
-,TRBJ2-7,13,TRBD1,TRBV7-8,CASRRDSSYEQYF,TGTGCCAGCCGACGGGACAGCTCCTACGAGCAGTACTTC
-,TRBJ2-3,13,-,TRBV25-1,CASRVSSLDTQYF,TGTGCCAGTCGGGTCAGTAGTTTAGATACGCAGTATTTT
-,TRBJ1-1,14,TRBD1,TRBV28,CASSRTGINTEAFF,TGTGCCAGCAGCCGGACAGGGATAAACACTGAAGCTTTCTTT
-,TRBJ1-1,17,-,TRBV19,CASSIVGMGASNTEAFF,TGTGCCAGTAGTATAGTTGGGATGGGGGCTTCGAACACTGAAGCTTTCTTT
-,TRBJ1-2,13,-,TRBV5-1,CASRDATAGGYTF,TGCGCCAGCAGGGATGCCACTGCAGGTGGCTACACCTTC
-,TRBJ2-2,16,TRBD2,TRBV6-1,CASSEPSGLASGELFF,TGTGCCAGCAGTGAACCTTCGGGACTAGCTTCCGGGGAGCTGTTTTTT
-,TRBJ2-1,16,TRBD2,TRBV3-1/TRBV3-2,CASSQDLLAGWHEQFF,TGTGCCAGCAGCCAAGATCTCCTAGCGGGATGGCATGAGCAGTTCTTC
-,TRBJ2-7,13,TRBD2,TRBV28,CASSFGTSYEQYF,TGTGCCAGCAGTTTCGGGACTAGCTACGAGCAGTACTTC
-,TRBJ2-1,11,-,TRBV5-1,CASSLANKQFF,TGCGCCAGCAGCTTGGCTAATAAGCAGTTCTTC
-,TRBJ1-1,17,-,TRBV29-1,CSVEVSTGGGLNTEAFF,TGCAGCGTTGAAGTGTCGACTGGCGGGGGCCTGAACACTGAAGCTTTCTTT
-,TRBJ1-1,14,-,TRBV5-1,CASSNLGRDTEAFF,TGCGCCAGCAGCAACCTAGGGCGGGACACTGAAGCTTTCTTT
-,TRBJ1-5,15,-,TRBV6-5,CASSVGLVGGQPQHF,TGTGCCAGCAGCGTTGGCCTTGTAGGAGGCCAGCCCCAGCATTTT
-,TRBJ1-5,13,-,TRBV6-2/TRBV6-3,CASSDTGNQPQHF,TGTGCCAGCAGCGACACAGGCAATCAGCCCCAGCATTTT
-,TRBJ1-1,14,-,TRBV28,CASSFLVSNTEAFF,TGTGCCAGCAGTTTCCTCGTCTCGAACACTGAAGCTTTCTTT
-,TRBJ2-7,16,TRBD2,TRBV18,CASSPTRREGSYEQYF,TGTGCCAGCTCACCGACGCGGCGGGAGGGGTCCTACGAGCAGTACTTC
-,TRBJ2-7,14,TRBD1,TRBV30,CAWTLDRGAYEQYF,TGTGCCTGGACCCTGGACAGGGGAGCCTACGAGCAGTACTTC
-,TRBJ2-1,16,TRBD1,TRBV5-4,CASSLRQGKNYNEQFF,TGTGCCAGCAGCCTCCGACAGGGCAAAAACTACAATGAGCAGTTCTTC